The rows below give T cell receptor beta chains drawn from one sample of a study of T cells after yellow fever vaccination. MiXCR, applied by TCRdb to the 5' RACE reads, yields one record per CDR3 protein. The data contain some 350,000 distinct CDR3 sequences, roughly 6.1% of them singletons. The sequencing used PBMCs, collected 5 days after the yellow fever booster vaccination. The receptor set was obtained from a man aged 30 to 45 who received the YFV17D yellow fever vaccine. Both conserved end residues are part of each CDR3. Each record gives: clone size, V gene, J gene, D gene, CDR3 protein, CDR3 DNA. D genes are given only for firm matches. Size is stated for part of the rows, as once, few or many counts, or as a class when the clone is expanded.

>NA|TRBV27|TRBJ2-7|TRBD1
CASSPGTGLRDYEQYF
TGTGCCAGCAGTCCCGGGACAGGGCTTCGGGACTACGAGCAGTACTTC
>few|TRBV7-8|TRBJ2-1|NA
CASSHLGVYNEQFF
TGTGCCAGCAGCCACCTCGGGGTATACAATGAGCAGTTCTTC
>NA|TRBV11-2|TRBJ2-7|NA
CASSLYGTTYEQYF
TGTGCCAGCAGCTTATATGGGACAACCTACGAGCAGTACTTC
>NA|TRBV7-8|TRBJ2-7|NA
CASNKRQEISYEQYF
TGTGCCAGCAACAAGAGACAGGAGATCTCCTACGAGCAGTACTTC
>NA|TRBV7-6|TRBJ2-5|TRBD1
CASSFGPGQGETQYF
TGTGCCAGCAGCTTTGGCCCCGGACAGGGAGAGACCCAGTACTTC
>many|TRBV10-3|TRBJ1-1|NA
CAISAAKAEAFF
TGTGCCATCAGTGCAGCCAAGGCCGAAGCTTTCTTT
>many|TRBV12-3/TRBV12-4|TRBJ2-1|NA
CASSFHNEQFF
TGTGCCAGCAGTTTTCACAATGAGCAGTTCTTC
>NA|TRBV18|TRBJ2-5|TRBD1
CASSREQGWGETQYF
TGTGCCAGCTCACGCGAACAGGGGTGGGGAGAGACCCAGTACTTC
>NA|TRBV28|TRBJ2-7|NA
CASSPAGITLYEQYF
TGTGCCAGCAGTCCAGCCGGGATCACCCTCTACGAGCAGTACTTC
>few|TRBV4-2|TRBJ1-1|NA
CASSLRQELMNTEAFF
TGTGCCAGCAGCCTAAGACAGGAACTCATGAACACTGAAGCTTTCTTT
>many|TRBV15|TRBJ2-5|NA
CATSRGGIETQYF
TGTGCCACCAGCAGAGGAGGGATTGAGACCCAGTACTTC
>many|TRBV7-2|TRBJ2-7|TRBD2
CASSLVLAGAYEQYF
TGTGCCAGCAGCTTAGTCCTAGCGGGAGCCTACGAGCAGTACTTC
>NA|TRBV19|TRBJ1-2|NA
CASTPHPKNYGYTF
TGTGCCAGTACCCCACACCCGAAGAACTATGGCTACACCTTC
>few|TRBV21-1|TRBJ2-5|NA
CASSTQGMETQYF
TGTGCCAGCAGCACCCAGGGGATGGAGACCCAGTACTTC
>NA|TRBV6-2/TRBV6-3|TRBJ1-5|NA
CASSDPDLKPQHF
TGTGCCAGCAGTGACCCCGACCTTAAGCCCCAGCATTTT
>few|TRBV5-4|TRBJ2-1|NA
CASSLSGAHEQFF
TGTGCCAGCAGCTTGAGTGGAGCGCATGAGCAGTTCTTC
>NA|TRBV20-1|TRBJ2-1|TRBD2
CCAPGVAGGKGNEQFF
TGCTGTGCCCCCGGGGTAGCGGGAGGAAAGGGCAATGAGCAGTTCTTC
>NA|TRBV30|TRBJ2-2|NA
CAWIPTLAGELFF
TGTGCCTGGATCCCAACCCTAGCAGGGGAGCTGTTTTTT
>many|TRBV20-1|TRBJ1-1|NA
CSARDAGRGTEAFF
TGCAGTGCTAGAGACGCCGGGAGGGGCACTGAAGCTTTCTTT
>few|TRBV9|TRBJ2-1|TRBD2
CASSVSLSGRGYNEQFF
TGTGCCAGCAGCGTATCCCTTAGCGGGAGAGGGTACAATGAGCAGTTCTTC
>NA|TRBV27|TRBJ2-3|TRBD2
CASSPSIAGGRVTDTQYF
TGTGCCAGCAGTCCCTCTATAGCGGGAGGGCGAGTCACAGATACGCAGTATTTT
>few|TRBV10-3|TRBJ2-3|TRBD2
CAIRLAGGPTDTQYF
TGTGCCATCAGATTAGCGGGAGGGCCAACAGATACGCAGTATTTT
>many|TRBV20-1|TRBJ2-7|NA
CSASAGGGNSYEQYF
TGCAGTGCTAGTGCCGGTGGCGGAAACTCCTACGAGCAGTACTTC
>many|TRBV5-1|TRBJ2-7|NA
CASSLWASYEQYF
TGCGCCAGCAGCTTGTGGGCCTCCTACGAGCAGTACTTC
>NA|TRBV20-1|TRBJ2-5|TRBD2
CSARMIAGHQETQYF
TGCAGTGCTAGAATGATAGCGGGTCACCAAGAGACCCAGTACTTC
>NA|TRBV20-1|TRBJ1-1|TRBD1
CSAWRQGATEAFF
TGCAGTGCTTGGAGACAGGGGGCTACTGAAGCTTTCTTT
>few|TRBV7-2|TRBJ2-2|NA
CASSTYRDTGELFF
TGTGCCAGCAGCACCTACAGAGACACCGGGGAGCTGTTTTTT
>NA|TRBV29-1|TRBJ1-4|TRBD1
CSAQRTGGEKLFF
TGCAGCGCCCAAAGGACAGGGGGAGAAAAACTGTTTTTT
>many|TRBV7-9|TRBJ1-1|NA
CASSTRSQSFEAFF
TGTGCCAGCAGCACAAGATCCCAATCATTTGAAGCTTTCTTT
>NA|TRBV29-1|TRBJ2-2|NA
CSVSLEPGELFF
TGCAGCGTCAGTCTAGAGCCCGGGGAGCTGTTTTTT
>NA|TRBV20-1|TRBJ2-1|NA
CSASQGEGSYNEQFF
TGCAGTGCTAGCCAGGGAGAAGGTTCCTACAATGAGCAGTTCTTC
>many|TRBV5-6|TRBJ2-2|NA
CASSFIGGPGKIGELFF
TGTGCCAGCAGCTTTATTGGGGGCCCCGGGAAGATCGGGGAGCTGTTTTTT
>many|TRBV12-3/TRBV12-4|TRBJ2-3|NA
CASSPGGGSDTQYF
TGTGCCAGCAGCCCGGGGGGCGGGTCAGATACGCAGTATTTT
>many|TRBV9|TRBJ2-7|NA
CASSVEASMYEQYF
TGTGCCAGCAGCGTAGAAGCGTCAATGTACGAGCAGTACTTC
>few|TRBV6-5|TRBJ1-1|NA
CASSYRESNTEAFF
TGTGCCAGCAGTTACCGGGAGTCGAACACTGAAGCTTTCTTT
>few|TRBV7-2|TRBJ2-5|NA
CASSPSVGETQYF
TGTGCCAGCAGCCCTTCGGTAGGCGAGACCCAGTACTTC
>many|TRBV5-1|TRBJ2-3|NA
CASSPRGRGTDTQYF
TGCGCCAGCAGCCCTCGGGGACGTGGCACAGATACGCAGTATTTT
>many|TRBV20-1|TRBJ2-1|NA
CSASPTAGTRNYNEQFF
TGCAGTGCTAGTCCCACAGCCGGGACCCGAAATTACAATGAGCAGTTCTTC
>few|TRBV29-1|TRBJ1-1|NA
CSVSRARDTEAFF
TGCAGCGTAAGTAGGGCACGGGACACTGAAGCTTTCTTT
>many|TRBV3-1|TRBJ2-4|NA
CASSQGRWIQYF
TGTGCCAGCAGCCAAGGAAGATGGATTCAGTACTTC
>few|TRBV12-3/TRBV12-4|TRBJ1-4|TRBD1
CASALVGTDNEKLFF
TGTGCCAGCGCCCTAGTTGGGACAGATAATGAAAAACTGTTTTTT
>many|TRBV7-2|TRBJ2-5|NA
CASSRQQETQYF
TGTGCCAGCAGCAGGCAGCAAGAGACCCAGTACTTC
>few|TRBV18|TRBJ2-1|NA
CASSPPGLAAGNEQFF
TGTGCCAGCTCACCGCCGGGACTCGCTGCCGGGAATGAGCAGTTCTTC
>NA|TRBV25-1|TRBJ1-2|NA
CASSEPGAGYTF
TGTGCCAGCAGTGAACCCGGTGCTGGCTACACCTTC
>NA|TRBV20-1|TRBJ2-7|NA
CSAREIVGLDEQYF
TGCAGTGCTAGAGAAATCGTGGGGCTGGACGAGCAGTACTTC
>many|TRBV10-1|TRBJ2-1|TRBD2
CASSESKGGPNEQFF
TGCGCCAGCAGTGAGTCGAAGGGAGGGCCTAATGAGCAGTTCTTC
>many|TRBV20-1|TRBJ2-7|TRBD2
CSARDPGSGNPYEQYF
TGCAGTGCTAGAGATCCGGGTAGCGGGAACCCCTACGAGCAGTACTTC
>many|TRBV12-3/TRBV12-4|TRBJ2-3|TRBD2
CASWYPSGSRTDTQYF
TGTGCCAGCTGGTACCCTAGCGGGAGCAGGACAGATACGCAGTATTTT
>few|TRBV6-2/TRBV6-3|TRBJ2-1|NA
CASSPRRFYNEQFF
TGTGCCAGCAGCCCCCGGAGGTTCTACAATGAGCAGTTCTTC
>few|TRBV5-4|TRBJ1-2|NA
CASSLIGAVYGYTF
TGTGCCAGCAGCTTAATCGGGGCCGTATATGGCTACACCTTC
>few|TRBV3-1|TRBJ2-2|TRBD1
CASSQHGTGDTGELFF
TGTGCCAGCAGCCAACACGGGACAGGGGACACCGGGGAGCTGTTTTTT
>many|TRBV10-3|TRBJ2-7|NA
CAISEAGYEQYF
TGTGCCATCAGTGAAGCCGGCTACGAGCAGTACTTC
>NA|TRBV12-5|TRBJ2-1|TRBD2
CASGLVTLAGGYNEQFF
TGTGCTAGTGGTTTGGTGACATTAGCGGGAGGTTACAATGAGCAGTTCTTC